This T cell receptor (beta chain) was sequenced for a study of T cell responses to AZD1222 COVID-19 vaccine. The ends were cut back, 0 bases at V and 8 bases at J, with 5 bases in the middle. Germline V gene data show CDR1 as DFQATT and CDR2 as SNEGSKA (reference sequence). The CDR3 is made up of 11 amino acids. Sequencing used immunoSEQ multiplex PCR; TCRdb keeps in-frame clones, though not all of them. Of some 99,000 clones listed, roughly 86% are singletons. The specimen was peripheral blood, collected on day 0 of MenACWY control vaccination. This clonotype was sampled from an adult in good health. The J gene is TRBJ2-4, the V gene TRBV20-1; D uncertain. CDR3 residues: CSARERDIQYF. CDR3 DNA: TGCAGTGCTAGAGAAAGGGACATTCAGTACTTC.